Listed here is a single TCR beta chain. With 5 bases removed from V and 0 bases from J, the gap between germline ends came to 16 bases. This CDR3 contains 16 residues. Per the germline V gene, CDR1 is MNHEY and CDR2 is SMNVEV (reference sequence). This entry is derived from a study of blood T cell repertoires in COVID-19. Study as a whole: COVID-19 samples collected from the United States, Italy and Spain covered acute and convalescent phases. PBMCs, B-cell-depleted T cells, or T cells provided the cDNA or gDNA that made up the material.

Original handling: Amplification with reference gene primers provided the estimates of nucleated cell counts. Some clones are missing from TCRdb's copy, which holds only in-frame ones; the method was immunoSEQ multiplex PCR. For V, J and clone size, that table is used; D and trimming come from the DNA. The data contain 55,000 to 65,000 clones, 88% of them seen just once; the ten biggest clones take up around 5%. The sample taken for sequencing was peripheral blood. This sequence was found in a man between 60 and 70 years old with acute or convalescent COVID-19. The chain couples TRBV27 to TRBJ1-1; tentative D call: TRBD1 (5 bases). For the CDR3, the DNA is TGTGCCAGCAGTCCGGGGACTCCCCTGATGAACACTGAAGCTTTCTTT. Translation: CASSPGTPLMNTEAFF.